This T cell receptor (beta chain) was retrieved from a study of T cells in Graves' hyperthyroidism and ophthalmopathy. Researchers amplified the TCR beta CDR3 regions from RNA transcripts. The HTBI primer set served for first-round RT-PCR of the TCR CDR3. Each CDR3 protein is one row after TCRdb ran MiXCR on the multiplex PCR reads. The sample lists under 350,000 distinct CDR3 sequences; around a sixth were seen once. The sample holds many counts of this clonotype. The antigen remains undetermined. Lactation, pregnancy, other autoimmune disease or uncontrolled infection excluded patients. Fresh 10 ml peripheral blood yielded PBMCs. Germline V gene data show CDR1 as MNHNY and CDR2 as SVGAGI (reference sequence). This CDR3 has 14 residues. V lost 2 bases to trimming and J lost 7 bases, with 12 bases between them. Findings and caveats of the study: Researchers report that a 13 V-J model separated ophthalmopathy from stable hyperthyroidism.

Specimen: blood. The J gene is TRBJ2-1, the V gene TRBV6-6; D is possibly TRBD2 (5 bases). This TCR derives from a woman between 50 and 59 years old with Graves' hyperthyroidism. The CDR3 region is CASSYGRGGNEQFF. The CDR3 DNA reads as TGTGCCAGCAGTTACGGACGGGGTGGGAATGAGCAGTTCTTC.